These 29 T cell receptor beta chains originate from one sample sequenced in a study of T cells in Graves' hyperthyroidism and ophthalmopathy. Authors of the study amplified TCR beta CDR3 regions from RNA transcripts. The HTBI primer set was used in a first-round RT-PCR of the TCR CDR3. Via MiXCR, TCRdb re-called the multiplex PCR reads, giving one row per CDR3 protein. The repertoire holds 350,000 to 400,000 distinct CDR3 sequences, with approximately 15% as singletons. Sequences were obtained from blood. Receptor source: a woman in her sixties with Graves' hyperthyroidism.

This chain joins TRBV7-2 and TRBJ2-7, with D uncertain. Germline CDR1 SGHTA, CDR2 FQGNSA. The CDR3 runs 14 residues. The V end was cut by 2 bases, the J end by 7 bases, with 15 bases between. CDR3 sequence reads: CASSLSAALGEQYF. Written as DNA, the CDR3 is TGTGCCAGCAGCTTAAGCGCGGCCCTCGGAGAGCAGTACTTC.

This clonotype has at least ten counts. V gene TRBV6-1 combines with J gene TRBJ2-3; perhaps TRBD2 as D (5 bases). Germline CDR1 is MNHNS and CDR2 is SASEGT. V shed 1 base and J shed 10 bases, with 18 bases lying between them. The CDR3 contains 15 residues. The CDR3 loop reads CASSEGRSQFAAQYF. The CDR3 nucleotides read TGTGCCAGCAGTGAAGGGAGGTCGCAATTTGCTGCGCAGTATTTT.

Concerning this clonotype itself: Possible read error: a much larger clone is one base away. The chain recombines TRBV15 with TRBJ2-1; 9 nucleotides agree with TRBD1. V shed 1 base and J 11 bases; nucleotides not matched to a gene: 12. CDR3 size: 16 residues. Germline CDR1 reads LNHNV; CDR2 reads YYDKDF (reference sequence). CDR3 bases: TGTGCCACCAGCAGAGGTGGGACAGGGACATTCTTTAAGCAGTTCTTC. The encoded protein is CATSRGGTGTFFKQFF.

The CDR3 nucleotides are TGCGCCAGCAGACCCGGTTTGGGGGGGTTCCAAGAGACCCAGTACTTC. It is translated as CASRPGLGGFQETQYF. The rearrangement links TRBV5-1 to TRBJ2-5; 7 bases map to TRBD2. The trim removed 5 bases at V and 1 base at J, leaving 11 bases unmatched. In germline, CDR1 is SGHRS, CDR2 YFSETQ. The length of the CDR3 is 16 residues.

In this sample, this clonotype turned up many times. The chain's CDR3 is CSVENDGLGNNEQFF. The CDR3 DNA is TGCAGCGTTGAAAATGACGGCCTAGGAAACAATGAGCAGTTCTTC. The V and J genes are TRBV29-1 and TRBJ2-1; no firm D call. V was trimmed by 2 bases and J by 5 bases, leaving 16 bases between them. This CDR3 spans 15 amino acids. Germline V gives CDR1 SQVTM, CDR2 ANQGSEA.

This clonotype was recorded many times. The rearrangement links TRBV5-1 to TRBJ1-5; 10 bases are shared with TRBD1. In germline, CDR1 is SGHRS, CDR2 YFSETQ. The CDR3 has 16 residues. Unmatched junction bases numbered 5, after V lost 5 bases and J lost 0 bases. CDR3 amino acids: CASSPGQGGSNQPQHF. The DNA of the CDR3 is TGCGCCAGCAGTCCCGGACAGGGGGGTAGCAATCAGCCCCAGCATTTT.

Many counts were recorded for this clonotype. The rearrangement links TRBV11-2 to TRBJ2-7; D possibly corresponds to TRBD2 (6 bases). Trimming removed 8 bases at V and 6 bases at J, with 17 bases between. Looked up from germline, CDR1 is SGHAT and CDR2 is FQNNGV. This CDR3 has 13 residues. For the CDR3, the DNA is TGTGCCAGCTCCAAAAGTCCCGGGGGCGAGCAGTACTTC. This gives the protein CASSKSPGGEQYF.

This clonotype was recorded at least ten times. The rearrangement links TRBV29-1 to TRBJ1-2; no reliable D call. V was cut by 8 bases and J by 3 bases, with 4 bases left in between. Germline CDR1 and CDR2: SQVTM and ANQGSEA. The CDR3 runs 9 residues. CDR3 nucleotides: TGCAGCTCCGACTATGGCTACACCTTC. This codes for CSSDYGYTF.

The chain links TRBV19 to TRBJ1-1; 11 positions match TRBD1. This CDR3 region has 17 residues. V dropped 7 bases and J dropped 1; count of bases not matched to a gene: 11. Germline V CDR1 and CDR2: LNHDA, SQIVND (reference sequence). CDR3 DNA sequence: TGTGCCAGTACAGGGACAGGGGGAAGAGTTGGGAACACTGAAGCTTTCTTT. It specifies CASTGTGGRVGNTEAFF.

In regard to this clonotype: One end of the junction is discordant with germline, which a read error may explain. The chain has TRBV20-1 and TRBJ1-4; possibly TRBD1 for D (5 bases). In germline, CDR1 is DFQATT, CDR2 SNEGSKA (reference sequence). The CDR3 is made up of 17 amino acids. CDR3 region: CSARDRTLITTNEKLFF. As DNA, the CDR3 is TGCAGTGCAAGAGACCGGACACTTATTACAACTAATGAAAAACTGTTTTTT.

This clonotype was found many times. The CDR3 spells CASSPGPRTDTQYF. The CDR3 region has the DNA TGTGCCAGCAGTCCGGGACCCCGCACAGATACGCAGTATTTT. The chain carries TRBV12-3 or TRBV12-4 and TRBJ2-3; perhaps D is TRBD1 or TRBD2 (5 bases each). V dropped 5 bases and J dropped 1 base, with 10 bases sitting between them. CDR3 length: 14 residues.

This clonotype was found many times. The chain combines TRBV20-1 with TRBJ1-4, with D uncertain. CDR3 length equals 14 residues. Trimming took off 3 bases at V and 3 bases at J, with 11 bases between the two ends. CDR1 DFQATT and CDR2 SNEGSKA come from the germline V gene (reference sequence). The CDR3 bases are TGCAGTGCTAGCCTGGGGAACGCTAATGAAAAACTGTTTTTT. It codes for CSASLGNANEKLFF.

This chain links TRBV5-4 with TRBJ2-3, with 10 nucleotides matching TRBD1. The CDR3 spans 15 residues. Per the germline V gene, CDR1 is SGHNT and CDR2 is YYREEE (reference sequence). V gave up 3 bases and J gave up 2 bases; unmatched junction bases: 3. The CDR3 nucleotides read TGTGCCAGCAGCTCCGGGACAGGGGTCACAGATACGCAGTATTTT. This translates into CASSSGTGVTDTQYF.

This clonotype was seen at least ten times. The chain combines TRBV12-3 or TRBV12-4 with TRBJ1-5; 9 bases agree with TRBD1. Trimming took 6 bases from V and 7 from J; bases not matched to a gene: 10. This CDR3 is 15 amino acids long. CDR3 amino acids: CASRSTGGAGQPQHF. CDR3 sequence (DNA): TGTGCCAGCAGAAGTACAGGGGGCGCAGGGCAGCCCCAGCATTTT.

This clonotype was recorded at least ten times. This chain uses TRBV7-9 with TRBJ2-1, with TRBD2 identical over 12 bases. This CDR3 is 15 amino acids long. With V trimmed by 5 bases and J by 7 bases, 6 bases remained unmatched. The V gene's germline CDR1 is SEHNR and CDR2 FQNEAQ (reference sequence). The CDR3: CASSGGTSGLNEQFF. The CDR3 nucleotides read TGTGCCAGCAGCGGTGGGACTAGCGGGCTTAATGAGCAGTTCTTC.

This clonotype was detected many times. The CDR3 protein is CASTRDRGSYEQYF. The CDR3 DNA is TGTGCCAGCACCAGGGACAGGGGGTCCTACGAGCAGTACTTC. The chain employs TRBV2 and TRBJ2-7; 11 bases map to TRBD1. CDR1 and CDR2 (germline): SNHLY, FYNNEI. Losses at the gene ends were 7 bases for V and 1 base for J; bases not matched to a gene: 3. The CDR3 is 14 residues long. Full variable domain (rest looked up from reference TRBV2 and TRBJ2-7): EPEVTQTPSHQVTQMGQEVILRCVPISNHLYFYWYRQILGQKVEFLVSFYNNEISEKSEIFDDQFSVERPDGSNFTLKIRSTKLEDSAMYFCASTRDRGSYEQYFGPGTRLTVT.

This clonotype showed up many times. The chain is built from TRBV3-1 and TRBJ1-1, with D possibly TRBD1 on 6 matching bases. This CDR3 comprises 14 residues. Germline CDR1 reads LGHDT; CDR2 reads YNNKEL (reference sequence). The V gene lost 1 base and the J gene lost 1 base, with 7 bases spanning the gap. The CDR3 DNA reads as TGTGCCAGCAGCCAAGCGGGACAGAACACTGAAGCTTTCTTT. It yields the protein CASSQAGQNTEAFF.

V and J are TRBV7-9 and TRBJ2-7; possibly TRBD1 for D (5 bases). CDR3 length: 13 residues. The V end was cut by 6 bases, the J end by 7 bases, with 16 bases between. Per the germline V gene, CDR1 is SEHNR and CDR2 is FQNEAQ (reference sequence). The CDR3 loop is CASRTASQGEQYF. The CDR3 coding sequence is TGTGCCAGCAGGACGGCGTCCCAGGGTGAGCAGTACTTC.

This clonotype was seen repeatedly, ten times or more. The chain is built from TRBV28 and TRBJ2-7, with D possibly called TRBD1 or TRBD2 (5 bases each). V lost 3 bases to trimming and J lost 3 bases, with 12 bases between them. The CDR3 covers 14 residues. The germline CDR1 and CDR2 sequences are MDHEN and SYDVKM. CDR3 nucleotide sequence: TGTGCCAGCAGTTTTTCGGGACGCGGCTACGAGCAGTACTTC. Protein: CASSFSGRGYEQYF.

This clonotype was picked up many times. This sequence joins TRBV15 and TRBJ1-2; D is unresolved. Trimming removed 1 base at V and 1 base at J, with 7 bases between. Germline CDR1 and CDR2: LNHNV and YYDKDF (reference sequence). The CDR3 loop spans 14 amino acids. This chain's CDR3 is CATSRGRSNYGYTF. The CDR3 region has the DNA TGTGCCACCAGCAGAGGCAGAAGTAACTATGGCTACACCTTC.

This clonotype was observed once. This CDR3 reads CASRHYGGNTEAFF. The CDR3 bases are TGCGCCAGCAGGCATTACGGGGGAAACACTGAAGCTTTCTTT. The chain employs TRBV5-1 and TRBJ1-1; the D gene is possibly TRBD1 (5 bases). From germline, CDR1 is SGHRS and CDR2 YFSETQ. The V and J ends lost 5 bases and 2 bases respectively, with 13 bases between them. The CDR3 length is 14 residues.

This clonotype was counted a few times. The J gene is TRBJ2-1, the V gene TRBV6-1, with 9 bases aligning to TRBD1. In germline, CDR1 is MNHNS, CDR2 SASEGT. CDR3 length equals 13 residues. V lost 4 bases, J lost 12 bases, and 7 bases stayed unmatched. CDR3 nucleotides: TGTGCCAGCAGTGCAGCGGACAGGGGAGGGCAGTTCTTC. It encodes CASSAADRGGQFF.

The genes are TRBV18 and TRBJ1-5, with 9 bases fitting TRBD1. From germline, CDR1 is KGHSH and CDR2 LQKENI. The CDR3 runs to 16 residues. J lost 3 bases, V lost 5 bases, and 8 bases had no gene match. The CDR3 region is CASSKMGQGNNQPQHF. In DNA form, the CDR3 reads TGTGCCAGCTCAAAAATGGGACAGGGCAACAATCAGCCCCAGCATTTT.

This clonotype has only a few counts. DNA for the CDR3: TGCAGTGCTAGAGATCGGGTCGTGGGGCCCGCCTTCACCTACACCTTC. This gives the protein CSARDRVVGPAFTYTF. J is TRBJ1-2 and V is TRBV20-1, with a weak D call TRBD1 (5 bases). From germline, CDR1 is DFQATT and CDR2 SNEGSKA (reference sequence). The CDR3 spans 16 residues. Trimming removed 0 bases at V and 10 bases at J, with 24 bases between.

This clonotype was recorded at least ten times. As DNA, the CDR3 is TGTGCCAGCAGCGTACCCCGGGGCCACACAGATACGCAGTATTTT. This codes for CASSVPRGHTDTQYF. The chain links TRBV7-9 to TRBJ2-3; D could derive from TRBD1 or TRBD2 (5 bases each). This CDR3 comprises 15 residues. Trimming stripped 5 bases from V and 2 bases from J, with 14 bases between. Germline V lookup: CDR1 SEHNR, CDR2 FQNEAQ (reference sequence).

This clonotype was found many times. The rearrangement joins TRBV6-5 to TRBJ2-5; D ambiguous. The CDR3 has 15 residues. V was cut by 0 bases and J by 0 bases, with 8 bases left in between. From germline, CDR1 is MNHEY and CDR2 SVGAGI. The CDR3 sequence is CASSYSDGYQETQYF. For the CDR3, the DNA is TGTGCCAGCAGTTACTCAGACGGCTACCAAGAGACCCAGTACTTC.

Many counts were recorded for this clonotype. CDR3 nucleotide sequence: TGTGCCAGCAGCCCGAACAGACTAGCGGGAGACTACAATGAGCAGTTCTTC. As protein: CASSPNRLAGDYNEQFF. V gene TRBV3-1 combines with J gene TRBJ2-1, with 12 bases identical to TRBD2. Trimming at V came to 4 bases and at J to 3 bases, leaving 7 bases not matched to a gene. Germline V gene sequence: CDR1 LGHDT, CDR2 YNNKEL (reference sequence). This CDR3 has 17 residues.

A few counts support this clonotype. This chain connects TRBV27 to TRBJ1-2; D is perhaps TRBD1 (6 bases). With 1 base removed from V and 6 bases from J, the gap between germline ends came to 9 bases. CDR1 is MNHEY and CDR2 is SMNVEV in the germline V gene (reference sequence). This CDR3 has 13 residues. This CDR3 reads CASSLWGADGYTF. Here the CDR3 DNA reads TGTGCCAGCAGTTTATGGGGGGCGGATGGCTACACCTTC.

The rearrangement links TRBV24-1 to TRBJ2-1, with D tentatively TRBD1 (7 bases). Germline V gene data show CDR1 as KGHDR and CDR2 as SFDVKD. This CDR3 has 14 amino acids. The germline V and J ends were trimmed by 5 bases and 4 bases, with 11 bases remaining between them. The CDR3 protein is CATSGRGAYNEQFF. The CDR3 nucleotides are TGTGCCACCAGTGGCAGGGGGGCTTACAATGAGCAGTTCTTC.